This TCR beta chain was sequenced in a study of blood T cells in healthy people across ages. Whole-study results and caveats: The recorded TCR beta diversity per million T cells decreased in a roughly linear manner with age. A strong correlation was seen between TCR beta diversity and naive T cell percentage.

This clonotype was counted ten times or more. The antigen remains undetermined. The CDR3 totals 10 residues. Trimming left V 4 bases short and J 7 bases short, with 4 bases between. Germline V lookup: CDR1 MNHNY, CDR2 SVGAGI (reference sequence). Isolation recovered at least 6 million PBMCs from every sample. A second about 7 to 12 cycle PCR used barcoded and J-beta primers. MiXCR, applied by TCRdb to the 5' RACE reads, yields one record per CDR3 protein. The table has about 680,000 distinct CDR3 sequences, 49% seen once. Input material: blood. The receptor's source is a woman aged 60 to 75 in good health. The chain is built from TRBV6-6 and TRBJ1-2; D gene uncertain. CDR3 region: CASSFGGYTF. CDR3 DNA sequence: TGTGCCAGCAGTTTTGGTGGCTACACCTTC.